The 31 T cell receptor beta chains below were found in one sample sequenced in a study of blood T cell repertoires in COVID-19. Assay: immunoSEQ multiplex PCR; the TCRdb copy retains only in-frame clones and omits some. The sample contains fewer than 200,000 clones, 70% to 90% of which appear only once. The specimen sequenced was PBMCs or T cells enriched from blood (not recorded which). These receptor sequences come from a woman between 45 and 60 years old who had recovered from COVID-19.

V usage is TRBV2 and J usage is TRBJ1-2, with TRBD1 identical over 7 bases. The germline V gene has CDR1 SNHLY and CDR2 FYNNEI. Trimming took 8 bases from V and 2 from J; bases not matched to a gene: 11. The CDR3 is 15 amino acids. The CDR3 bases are TGTGCCAGCCCGAAAACCCCGACAGGGAACTATGGCTACACCTTC. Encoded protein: CASPKTPTGNYGYTF.

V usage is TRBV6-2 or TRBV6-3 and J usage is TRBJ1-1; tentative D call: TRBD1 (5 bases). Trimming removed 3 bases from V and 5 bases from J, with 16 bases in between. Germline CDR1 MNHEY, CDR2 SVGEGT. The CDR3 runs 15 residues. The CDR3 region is CASSYGASRITEAFF. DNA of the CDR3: TGTGCCAGCAGTTATGGGGCGTCACGGATAACTGAAGCTTTCTTT.

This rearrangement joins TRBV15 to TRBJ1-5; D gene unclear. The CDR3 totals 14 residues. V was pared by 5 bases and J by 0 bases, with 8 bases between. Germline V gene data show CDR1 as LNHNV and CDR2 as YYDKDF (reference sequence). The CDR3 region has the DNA TGTGCCACCAGCGGACTAACTAGCAATCAGCCCCAGCATTTT. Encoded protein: CATSGLTSNQPQHF.

CDR3 DNA sequence: TGTGCCAGCAGCCAGGGACTGGTAACGGATACGCAGTATTTT. Translating gives CASSQGLVTDTQYF. The chain combines TRBV3-1 (or the pseudogene TRBV3-2) with TRBJ2-3; tentatively, D is TRBD2 (6 bases). Trimming shortened V by 3 bases and J by 6 bases, and 13 bases separated the two germline ends. The CDR3 runs to 14 residues. Germline CDR1 is LGHDT and CDR2 is YNNKEL (reference sequence).

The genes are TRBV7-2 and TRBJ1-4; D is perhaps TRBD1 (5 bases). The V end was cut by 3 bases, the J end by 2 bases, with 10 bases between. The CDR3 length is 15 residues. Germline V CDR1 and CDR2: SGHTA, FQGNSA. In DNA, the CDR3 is TGTGCCAGCAGCTTTCAGGGTGGGACTAATGAAAAACTGTTTTTT. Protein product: CASSFQGGTNEKLFF.

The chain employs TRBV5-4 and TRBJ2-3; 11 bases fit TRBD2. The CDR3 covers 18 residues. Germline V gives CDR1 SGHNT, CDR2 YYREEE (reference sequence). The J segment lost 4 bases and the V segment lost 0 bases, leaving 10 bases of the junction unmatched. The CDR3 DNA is TGTGCCAGCAGCTTGGGGCTAGCGGGAGGTCTGTTTGCAGATACGCAGTATTTT. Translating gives CASSLGLAGGLFADTQYF.

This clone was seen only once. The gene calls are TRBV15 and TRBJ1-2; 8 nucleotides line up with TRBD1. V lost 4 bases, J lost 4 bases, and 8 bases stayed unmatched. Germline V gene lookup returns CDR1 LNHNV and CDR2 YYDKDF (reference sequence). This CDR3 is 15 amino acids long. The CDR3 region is CATSTSTGGVYGYTF. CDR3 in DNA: TGTGCCACCAGCACTTCCACAGGGGGGGTCTATGGCTACACCTTC.

DNA for the CDR3: TGTGCCAGCAGTGAACAGGGCTTCACCGGGGAGCTGTTTTTT. Translating it yields CASSEQGFTGELFF. The chain links TRBV6-4 to TRBJ2-2; perhaps TRBD1 as D (6 bases). The germline V gene encodes CDR1 MRHNA and CDR2 SNTAGT. The CDR3 loop spans 14 amino acids. V lost 3 bases and J 4 bases, leaving 9 bases between the germline ends.

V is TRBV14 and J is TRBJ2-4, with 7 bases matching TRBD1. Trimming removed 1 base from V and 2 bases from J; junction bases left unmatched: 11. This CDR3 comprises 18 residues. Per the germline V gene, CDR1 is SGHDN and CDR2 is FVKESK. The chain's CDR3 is CASSQGLTARGSKNIQYF. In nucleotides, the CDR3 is TGTGCCAGCAGCCAAGGTCTGACGGCCAGGGGGTCCAAAAACATTCAGTACTTC.

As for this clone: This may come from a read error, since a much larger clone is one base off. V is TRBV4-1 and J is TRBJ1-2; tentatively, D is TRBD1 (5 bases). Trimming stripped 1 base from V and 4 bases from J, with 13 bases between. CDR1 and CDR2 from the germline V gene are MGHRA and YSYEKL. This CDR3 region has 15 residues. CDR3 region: CASSQAAGLFYGYTF. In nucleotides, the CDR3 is TGCGCCAGCAGCCAAGCGGCAGGGTTGTTCTATGGCTACACCTTC.

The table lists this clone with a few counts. The CDR3: CASSVAPWAVYGYTF. DNA of the CDR3: TGTGCCAGCAGCGTAGCCCCGTGGGCAGTCTATGGCTACACCTTC. The chain uses TRBV9 and TRBJ1-2, with D unclear. The CDR3 has 15 residues. The V gene lost 0 bases and the J gene lost 4 bases, with 13 bases spanning the gap. Germline CDR1 and CDR2: SGDLS and YYNGEE.

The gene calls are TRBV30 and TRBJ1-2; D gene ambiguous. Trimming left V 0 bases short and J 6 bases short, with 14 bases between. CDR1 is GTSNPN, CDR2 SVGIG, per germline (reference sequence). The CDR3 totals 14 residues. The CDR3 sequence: CAWSVLARSNGYTF. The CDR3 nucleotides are TGTGCCTGGAGTGTACTCGCGCGAAGCAATGGCTACACCTTC.

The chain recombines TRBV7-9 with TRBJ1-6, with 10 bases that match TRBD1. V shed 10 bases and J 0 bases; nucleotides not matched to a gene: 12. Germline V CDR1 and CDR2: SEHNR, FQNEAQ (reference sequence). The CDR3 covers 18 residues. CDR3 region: CATHPGQGSSSYNSPLHF. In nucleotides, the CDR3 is TGTGCCACCCACCCGGGACAGGGGTCTAGCTCCTATAATTCACCCCTCCACTTT. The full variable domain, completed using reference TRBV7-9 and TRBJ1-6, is DTGVSQNPRHKITKRGQNVTFRCDPISEHNRLYWYRQTLGQGPEFLTYFQNEAQLEKSRLLSDRFSAERPKGSFSTLEIQRTEQGDSAMYLCATHPGQGSSSYNSPLHFGNGTRLTVT.

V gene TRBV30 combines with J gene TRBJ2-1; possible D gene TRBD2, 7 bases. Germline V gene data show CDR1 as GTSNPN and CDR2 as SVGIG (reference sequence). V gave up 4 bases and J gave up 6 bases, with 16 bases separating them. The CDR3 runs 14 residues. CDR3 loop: CAWNEGGRGNEQFF. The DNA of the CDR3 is TGTGCCTGGAACGAGGGGGGGAGGGGCAATGAGCAGTTCTTC. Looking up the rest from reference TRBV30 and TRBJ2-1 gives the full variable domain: SQTIHQWPATLVQPVGSPLSLECTVEGTSNPNLYWYRQAAGRGLQLLFYSVGIGQISSEVPQNLSASRPQDRQFILSSKKLLLSDSGFYLCAWNEGGRGNEQFFGPGTRLTVL.

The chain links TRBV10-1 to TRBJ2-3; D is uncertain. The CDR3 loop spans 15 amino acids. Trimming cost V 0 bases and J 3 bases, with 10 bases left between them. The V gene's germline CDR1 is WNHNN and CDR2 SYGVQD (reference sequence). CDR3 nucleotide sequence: TGCGCCAGCAGTGAGTCGTTGGTCGGGACAGATACGCAGTATTTT. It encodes CASSESLVGTDTQYF.

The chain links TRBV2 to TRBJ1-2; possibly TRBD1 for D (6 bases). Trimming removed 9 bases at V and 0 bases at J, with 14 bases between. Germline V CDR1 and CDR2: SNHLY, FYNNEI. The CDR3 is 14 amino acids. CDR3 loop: CASRTGRANYGYTF. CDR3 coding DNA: TGTGCCAGTAGAACAGGGAGAGCTAACTATGGCTACACCTTC.

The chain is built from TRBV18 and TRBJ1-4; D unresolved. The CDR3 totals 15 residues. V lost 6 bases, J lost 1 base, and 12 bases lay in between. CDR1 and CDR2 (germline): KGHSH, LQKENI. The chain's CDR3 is CASSRNPGTNEKLFF. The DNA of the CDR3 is TGTGCCAGCTCGCGTAACCCTGGAACTAATGAAAAACTGTTTTTT.

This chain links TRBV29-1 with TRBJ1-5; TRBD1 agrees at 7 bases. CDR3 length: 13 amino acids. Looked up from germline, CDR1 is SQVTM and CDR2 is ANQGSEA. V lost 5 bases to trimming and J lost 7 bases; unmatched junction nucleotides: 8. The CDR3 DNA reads TGCAGCGTTCAGAGGGGGCGAGGGCAGCCCCAGCATTTT. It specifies CSVQRGRGQPQHF.

The CDR3 region has the DNA TGTGCCAGTAGTGCCCGAGCGGGAGTGAAAGATACGCAGTATTTT. Translation: CASSARAGVKDTQYF. The rearrangement joins TRBV19 to TRBJ2-3; 8 bases match TRBD2. The CDR3 has 15 amino acids. Looked up from germline, CDR1 is LNHDA and CDR2 is SQIVND (reference sequence). The J segment lost 5 bases and the V segment lost 5 bases, leaving 9 bases of the junction unmatched. The full variable domain, completed using reference TRBV19 and TRBJ2-3, is DGGITQSPKYLFRKEGQNVTLSCEQNLNHDAMYWYRQDPGQGLRLIYYSQIVNDFQKGDIAEGYSVSREKKESFPLTVTSAQKNPTAFYLCASSARAGVKDTQYFGPGTRLTVL.

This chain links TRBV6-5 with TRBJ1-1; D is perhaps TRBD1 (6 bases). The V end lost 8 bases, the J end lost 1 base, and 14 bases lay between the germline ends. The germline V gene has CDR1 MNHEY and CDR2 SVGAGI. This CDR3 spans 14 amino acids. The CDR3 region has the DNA TGTGCCAGCGCCACTTTCAGGGGGAACACTGAAGCTTTCTTT. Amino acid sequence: CASATFRGNTEAFF.

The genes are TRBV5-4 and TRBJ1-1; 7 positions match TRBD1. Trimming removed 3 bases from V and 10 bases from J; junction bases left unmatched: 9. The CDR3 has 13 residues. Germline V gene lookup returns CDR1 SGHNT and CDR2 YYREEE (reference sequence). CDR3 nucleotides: TGTGCCAGCAGCTCCCAAGGGGGCTTGAGAGCTTTCTTT. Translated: CASSSQGGLRAFF.

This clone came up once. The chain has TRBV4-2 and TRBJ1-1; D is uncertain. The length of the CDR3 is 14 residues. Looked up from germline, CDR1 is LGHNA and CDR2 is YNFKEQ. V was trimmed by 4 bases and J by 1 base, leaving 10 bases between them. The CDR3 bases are TGTGCCAGCAGCCCCGAAACATCGAACACTGAAGCTTTCTTT. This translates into CASSPETSNTEAFF.

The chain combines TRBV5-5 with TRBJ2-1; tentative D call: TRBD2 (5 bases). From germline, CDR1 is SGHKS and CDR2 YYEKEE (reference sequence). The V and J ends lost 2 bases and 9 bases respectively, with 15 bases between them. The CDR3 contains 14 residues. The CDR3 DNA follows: TGTGCCAGCAGCTTTTCTAGCTCTCGCCCTGAGCAGTTCTTC. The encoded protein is CASSFSSSRPEQFF.

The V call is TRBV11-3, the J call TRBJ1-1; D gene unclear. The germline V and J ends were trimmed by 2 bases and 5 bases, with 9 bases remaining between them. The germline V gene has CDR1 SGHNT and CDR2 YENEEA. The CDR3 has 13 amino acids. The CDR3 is CASSLREQTEAFF. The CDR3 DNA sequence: TGTGCCAGCAGCTTACGGGAGCAGACTGAAGCTTTCTTT.

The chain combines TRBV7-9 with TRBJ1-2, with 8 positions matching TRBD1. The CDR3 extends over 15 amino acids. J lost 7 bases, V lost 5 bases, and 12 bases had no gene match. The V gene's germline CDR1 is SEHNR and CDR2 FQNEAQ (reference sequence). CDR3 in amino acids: CASSHGGQATAGYTF. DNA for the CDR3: TGTGCCAGCAGCCACGGGGGACAGGCCACCGCTGGCTACACCTTC.

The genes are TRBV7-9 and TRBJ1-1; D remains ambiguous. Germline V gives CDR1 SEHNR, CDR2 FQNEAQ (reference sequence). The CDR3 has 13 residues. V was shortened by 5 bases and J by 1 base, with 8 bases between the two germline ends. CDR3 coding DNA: TGTGCCAGCAGCCCGGGTTGGAACACTGAAGCTTTCTTT. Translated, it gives CASSPGWNTEAFF.

The CDR3 sequence: CASRMTGKGIEQYV. The DNA for the CDR3 is TGTGCCAGCAGGATGACAGGGAAGGGGATCGAGCAGTACGTC. The chain combines TRBV28 with TRBJ2-7; 7 nucleotides line up with TRBD1. V lost 6 bases and J lost 6; bases outside the gene matches: 11. The CDR3 is made up of 14 amino acids. The V gene's germline CDR1 is MDHEN and CDR2 SYDVKM.

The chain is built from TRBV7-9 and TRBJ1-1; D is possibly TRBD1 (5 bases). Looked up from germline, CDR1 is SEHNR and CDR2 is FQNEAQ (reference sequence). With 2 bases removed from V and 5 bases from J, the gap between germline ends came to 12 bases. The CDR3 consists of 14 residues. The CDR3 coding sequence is TGTGCCAGCAGCTTAACAGGCCAAGGGACTGAAGCTTTCTTT. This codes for CASSLTGQGTEAFF.

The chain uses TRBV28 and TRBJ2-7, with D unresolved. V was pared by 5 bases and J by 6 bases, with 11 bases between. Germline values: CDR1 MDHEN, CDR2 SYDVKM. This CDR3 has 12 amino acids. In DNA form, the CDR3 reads TGTGCCAGCAGTGAAGCGAGTCGCGAGCAGTACGTC. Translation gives CASSEASREQYV.

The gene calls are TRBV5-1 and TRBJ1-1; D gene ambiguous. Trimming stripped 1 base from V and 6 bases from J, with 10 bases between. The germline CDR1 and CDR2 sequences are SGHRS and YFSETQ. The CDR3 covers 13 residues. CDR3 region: CASSLSGIAEAFF. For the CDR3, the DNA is TGCGCCAGCAGCTTGTCGGGGATCGCTGAAGCTTTCTTT.

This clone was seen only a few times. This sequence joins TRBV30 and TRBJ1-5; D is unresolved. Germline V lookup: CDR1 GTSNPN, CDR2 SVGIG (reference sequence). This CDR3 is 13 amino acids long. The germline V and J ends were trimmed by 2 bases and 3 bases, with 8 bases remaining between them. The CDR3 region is CAWSRRDNQPQHF. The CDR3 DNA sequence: TGTGCCTGGAGTCGGCGGGACAATCAGCCCCAGCATTTT.